Given below is one T cell receptor beta chain in context. The antigen is not known. The length of the CDR3 is 14 residues. V dropped 0 bases and J dropped 4 bases, with 11 bases sitting between them. Germline V gene lookup returns CDR1 SGHKS and CDR2 YYEKEE (reference sequence). This entry comes from a study of cytomegalovirus exposure and HLA in healthy donors. Overall study results and limits: A missense DCLRE1C variant was associated with V- and J-gene trimming of TCR beta chains in a later analysis, and an independent cohort replicated the association. What a later analysis reportedly showed was that an Asian-associated ancestry cluster had fewer N-insertions than the approximately 670-donor mean. Sequencing likely generated an artifact that appeared as a cluster of highly shared sequence variants.

The PCR used 60 Vbeta and 13 Jbeta primers. The assay was immunoSEQ multiplex PCR, and TCRdb's table has in-frame clones only and misses some. Among over 100,000 clones, 77% were seen once, and the ten largest hold 3.5% to 5%. The origin of this receptor is a male donor in good health and CMV-seropositive. Material: PBMCs. J is TRBJ2-7 and V is TRBV5-5; D possibly corresponds to TRBD2 (6 bases). CDR3 region: CASSLDGEAYEQYF. CDR3 DNA: TGTGCCAGCAGCTTGGACGGGGAGGCTTACGAGCAGTACTTC.